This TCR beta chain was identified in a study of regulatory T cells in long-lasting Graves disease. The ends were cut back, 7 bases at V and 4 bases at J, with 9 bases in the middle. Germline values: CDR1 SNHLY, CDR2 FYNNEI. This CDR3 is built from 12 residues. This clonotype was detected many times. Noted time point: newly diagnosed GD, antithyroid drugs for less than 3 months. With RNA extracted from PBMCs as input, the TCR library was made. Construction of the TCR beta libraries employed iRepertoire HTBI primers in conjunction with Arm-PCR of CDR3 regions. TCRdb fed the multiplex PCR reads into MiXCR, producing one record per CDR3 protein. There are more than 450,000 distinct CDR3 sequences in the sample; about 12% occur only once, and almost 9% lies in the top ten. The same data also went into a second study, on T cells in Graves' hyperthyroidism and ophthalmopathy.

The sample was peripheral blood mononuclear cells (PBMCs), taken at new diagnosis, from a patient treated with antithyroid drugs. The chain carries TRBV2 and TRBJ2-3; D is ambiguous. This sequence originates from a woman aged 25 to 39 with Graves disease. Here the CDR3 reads CASTLGADTQYF. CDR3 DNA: TGTGCCAGCACCCTGGGTGCAGATACGCAGTATTTT.